Reported below is one T cell receptor beta chain. Sequencing was performed with immunoSEQ multiplex PCR; in TCRdb, only in-frame clones are kept and a portion is missing. The repertoire holds about 380,000 clones, with roughly 94% as singletons. Trimming removed 6 bases from V and 4 bases from J, with 9 bases in between. Per the germline V gene, CDR1 is SGHDN and CDR2 is FVKESK. CDR3 size: 13 residues. The data were obtained in a study of shared T cell receptors in the human thymus. The sequenced sample was thymocytes. The origin of this receptor is a human donor. The J gene is TRBJ1-4, the V gene TRBV14, with unresolved D. DNA of the CDR3: TGTGCCAGCAGGGGCAGATTTAATGAAAAACTGTTTTTT. Its translation: CASRGRFNEKLFF.